Given below is one TCR beta chain in context. The data were obtained in a study of shared clonotypes between healthy human individuals. Generated by immunoSEQ multiplex PCR, the TCRdb table keeps only in-frame clones and is missing some. The table records about 590,000 clones, roughly 95% of them present only once. This CDR3 spans 17 amino acids. The V end lost 4 bases, the J end lost 2 bases, and 22 bases lay between the germline ends. Germline lookup yields CDR1 SGHDT and CDR2 YYEEEE. Naive CD8 isolation took CD45RO-negative cells positively selected for CCR7 and excluded terminally differentiated effector memory CD45RA+ cells.

This rearrangement joins TRBV5-6 to TRBJ2-7, with D hard to call. The receptor's source is a woman aged 30 to 39 in good health. The sample comprised naive CD8+ T cells sorted from blood. The CDR3 nucleotides are TGTGCCAGCAGCCAGGCGCTCTTCCAAAGCAGAACCTACGAGCAGTACTTC. Residues: CASSQALFQSRTYEQYF.